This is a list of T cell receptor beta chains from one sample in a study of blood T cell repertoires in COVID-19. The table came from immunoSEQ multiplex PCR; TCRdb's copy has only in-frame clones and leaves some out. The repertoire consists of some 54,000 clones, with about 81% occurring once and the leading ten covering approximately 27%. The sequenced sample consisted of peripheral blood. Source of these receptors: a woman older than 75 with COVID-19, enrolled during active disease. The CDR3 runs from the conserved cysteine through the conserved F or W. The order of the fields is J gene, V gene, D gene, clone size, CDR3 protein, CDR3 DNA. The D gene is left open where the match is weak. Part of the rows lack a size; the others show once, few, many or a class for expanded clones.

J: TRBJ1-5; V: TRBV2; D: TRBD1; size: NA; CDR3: CASNHEKGQAGNQPQHF; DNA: TGTGCCAGCAACCACGAAAAGGGACAGGCGGGCAATCAGCCCCAGCATTTT
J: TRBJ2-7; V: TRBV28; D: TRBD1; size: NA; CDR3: CASSRHQGAYEQYF; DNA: TGTGCCAGCAGTCGTCATCAGGGGGCCTACGAGCAGTACTTC
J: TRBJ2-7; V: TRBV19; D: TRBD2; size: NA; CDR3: CASSNPPLRGEQYF; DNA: TGTGCCAGTAGTAACCCGCCCTTGCGGGGGGAGCAGTACTTC
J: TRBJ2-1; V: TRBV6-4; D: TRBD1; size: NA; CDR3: CASSAGGNEQFF; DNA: TGTGCCAGCAGTGCAGGGGGCAATGAGCAGTTCTTC
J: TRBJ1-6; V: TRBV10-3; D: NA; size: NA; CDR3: CAIRGENNSPLHF; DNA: TGTGCCATAAGGGGCGAAAATAATTCACCCCTCCACTTT
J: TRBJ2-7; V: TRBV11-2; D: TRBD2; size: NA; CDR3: CASSSPGLAYEQYF; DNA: TGTGCCAGCAGCTCGCCGGGACTAGCGTACGAGCAGTACTTC
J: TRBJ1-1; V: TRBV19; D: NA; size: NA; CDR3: CASRDRNTEAFF; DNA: TGTGCCAGTAGGGACAGGAACACTGAAGCTTTCTTT
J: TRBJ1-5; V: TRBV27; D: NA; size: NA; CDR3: CASNKGGYSNQPQHF; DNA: TGTGCCAGCAACAAAGGGGGTTATAGCAATCAGCCCCAGCATTTT
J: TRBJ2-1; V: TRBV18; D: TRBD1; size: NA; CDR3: CASSPSLTQGANEQFF; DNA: TGTGCCAGCTCACCAAGCTTAACGCAGGGGGCCAATGAGCAGTTCTTC
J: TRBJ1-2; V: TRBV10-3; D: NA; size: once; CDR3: CAISEPGNDAYGYTF; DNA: TGTGCCATCAGTGAGCCAGGGAACGACGCCTATGGCTACACCTTC
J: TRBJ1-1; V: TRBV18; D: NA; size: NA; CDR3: CASSPQEEGSEAFF; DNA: TGTGCCAGCTCACCACAAGAGGAGGGTTCTGAAGCTTTCTTT
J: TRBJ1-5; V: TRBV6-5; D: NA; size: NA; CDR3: CASSYSKGTGQPQHF; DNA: TGTGCCAGCAGTTACTCAAAGGGAACGGGACAGCCCCAGCATTTT
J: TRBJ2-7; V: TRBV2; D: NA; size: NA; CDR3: CASRGQGNEQYF; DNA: TGTGCCAGCAGAGGGCAGGGAAACGAGCAGTACTTC
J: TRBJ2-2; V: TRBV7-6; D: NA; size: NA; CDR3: CASSLSKSGELFF; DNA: TGTGCCAGCAGCCTGAGCAAGTCCGGGGAGCTGTTTTTT
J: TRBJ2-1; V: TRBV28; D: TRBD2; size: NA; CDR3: CASSFLGVAGEFF; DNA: TGTGCCAGCAGTTTCCTTGGGGTAGCGGGGGAGTTCTTC
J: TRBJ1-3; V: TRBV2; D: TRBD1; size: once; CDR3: CAGTGESGNTIYF; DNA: TGTGCCGGGACAGGGGAATCTGGAAACACCATATATTTT
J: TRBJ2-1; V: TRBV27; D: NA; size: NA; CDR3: CASSFGGWNSYNEQFF; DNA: TGTGCCAGCAGTTTCGGGGGTTGGAACTCCTACAATGAGCAGTTCTTC
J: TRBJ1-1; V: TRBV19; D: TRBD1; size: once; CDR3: CASKGQVLAGDTEAFF; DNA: TGTGCCAGTAAAGGACAGGTTCTGGCTGGGGACACTGAAGCTTTCTTT
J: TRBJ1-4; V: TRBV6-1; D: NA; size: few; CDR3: CASSEGGEKLFF; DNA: TGTGCCAGCAGTGAAGGAGGGGAAAAACTGTTTTTT
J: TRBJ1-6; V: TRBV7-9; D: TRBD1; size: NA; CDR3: CASSPGTGRNSPLHF; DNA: TGTGCCAGCAGCCCAGGGACAGGGAGGAATTCACCCCTCCACTTT
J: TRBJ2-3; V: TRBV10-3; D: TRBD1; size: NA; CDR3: CAISGRGQGVSDTQYF; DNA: TGTGCCATCAGTGGTCGTGGACAGGGGGTATCAGATACGCAGTATTTT
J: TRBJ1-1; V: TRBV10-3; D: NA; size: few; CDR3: CATVSSNTEAFF; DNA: TGTGCCACGGTGAGCTCGAACACTGAAGCTTTCTTT
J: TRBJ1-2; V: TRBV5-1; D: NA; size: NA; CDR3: CASSLDVTGHGYTF; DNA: TGCGCCAGCAGCTTGGATGTGACAGGCCACGGCTACACCTTC
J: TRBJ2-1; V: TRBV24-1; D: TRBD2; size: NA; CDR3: CATSDSVAGGHNEQFF; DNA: TGTGCCACCAGTGACTCGGTAGCGGGAGGCCACAATGAGCAGTTCTTC
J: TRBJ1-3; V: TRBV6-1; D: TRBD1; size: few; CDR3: CASSEHRGSGNTIYF; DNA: TGTGCCAGCAGTGAACACAGGGGATCTGGAAACACCATATATTTT
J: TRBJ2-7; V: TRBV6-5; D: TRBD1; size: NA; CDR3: CASSRDRGLYEQYF; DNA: TGTGCCAGCAGCCGGGACAGGGGTTTATACGAGCAGTACTTC